This T cell receptor beta chain was recovered during a study of response to subunit inactivated influenza vaccine. A remark on this clonotype: Its antigen is unidentified.

Study-level findings and limits: Each seasonal influenza vaccination recruits few new T cells, the authors suggested.

The CDR3 totals 11 residues. Germline loops: CDR1 DFQATT, CDR2 SNEGSKA (reference sequence). TCRdb re-derived calls from the RT-PCR reads in MiXCR, one entry per CDR3 protein. There are 150,000 or so distinct CDR3 sequences in the sample; about 10% occur only once, and roughly a third lies in the top ten. V usage is TRBV20-1 and J usage is TRBJ2-5; D is undetermined. The sample in question was CD8+ T cells sorted from PBMCs, obtained roughly 24 months after vaccination. This receptor was taken from a man in his fifties or sixties who received an inactivated influenza vaccine. The CDR3 region has the DNA TGCAGGCCGGATAGTGGAGAGACCCAGTACTTC. It is translated as CRPDSGETQYF.